This T cell receptor (beta chain) was sequenced during a study of T-cell reconstitution after alpha-beta-depleted transplantation in children. Preparation of the TCRbeta library used unique molecular identifiers. TCRdb used MiXCR to reprocess the PCR reads, holding one entry per CDR3 protein. The repertoire holds roughly 100,000 distinct CDR3 sequences, with roughly 7.2% as singletons. The V gene end was trimmed by 4 bases and the J gene end by 0 bases; junction bases not matched to a gene: 3. CDR1 and CDR2 from the germline V gene are MNHNS and SASEGT. The CDR3 contains 15 residues. This chain links TRBV6-1 with TRBJ2-1, with 7 bases identical to TRBD2. The sequencing used PBMCs, collected before TCRalphabeta/CD19-depleted stem cell transplant. The sequence was obtained from a boy younger than 10 with acute lymphoblastic leukemia, due to receive a stem cell transplant. The CDR3 DNA follows: TGTGCCAGCAGTGTCGGGGGGACCTCCTACAATGAGCAGTTCTTC. Its protein is CASSVGGTSYNEQFF.